This T cell receptor (beta chain) was observed in a study of glioma-infiltrating T cells after dendritic cell vaccination. Time point indicated: after dendritic cell vaccination, including at tumor progression/relapse. V gave up 3 bases and J gave up 5 bases, with 17 bases separating them. This CDR3 has 16 residues. Per germline, CDR1 SGHVS and CDR2 FQNEAQ. Sequencing was performed with immunoSEQ multiplex PCR; in TCRdb, only in-frame clones are kept and a portion is missing. The table shows 50,000 to 60,000 clones, with roughly 83% occurring only once. The V and J genes are TRBV7-8 and TRBJ2-1; maybe TRBD1 (5 bases). This sequence originates from a human donor with glioblastoma. Sequences were derived from blood, sampled after dendritic cell vaccination. CDR3 amino acids: CASSFYSGFTDNEQFF. The CDR3, as DNA: TGTGCCAGCAGCTTCTATTCAGGGTTCACCGACAATGAGCAGTTCTTC.